These T cell receptor beta chains were read from a single sample in a study of regulatory T cells in long-lasting Graves disease. MiXCR, run by TCRdb on the multiplex PCR reads, gives a single entry per CDR3 protein. The table records about 660,000 distinct CDR3 sequences, approximately 29% of them present only once. This material consisted of peripheral blood mononuclear cells (PBMCs), taken when the disease was refractory, from a patient treated with antithyroid drugs. The receptors come from a female donor with Graves disease. Each CDR3 is given with its conserved first and last residue. D genes are given only for firm matches. Size tells how often a clone was seen (once, few, many) or the class of an expanded clone, and some rows leave it out.

>TRBJ1-4|TRBD1|TRBV29-1|few
CSVEGRGRGKLFF
TGCAGCGTTGAAGGCAGGGGGCGCGGAAAACTGTTTTTT
>TRBJ1-2|TRBD1|TRBV6-1|NA
CASSEAPGTALGSYTF
TGTGCCAGCAGTGAAGCGCCCGGGACAGCACTAGGGAGCTACACCTTC
>TRBJ2-7|TRBD1|TRBV12-3/TRBV12-4|NA
CASSSISGTGPLFTGQYF
TGTGCCAGCAGTTCGATTTCCGGGACAGGGCCCTTATTTACCGGGCAGTACTTC
>TRBJ2-3|TRBD1|TRBV11-3|NA
CASSSRQGSTDTQYF
TGTGCCAGCAGCTCAAGACAGGGGAGCACAGATACGCAGTATTTT
>TRBJ1-2|NA|TRBV28|many
CASSFSAGSGGYTF
TGTGCCAGCAGTTTCTCCGCAGGGTCTGGCGGCTACACCTTC
>TRBJ1-4|TRBD1|TRBV20-1|NA
CSASNPRQGTNEKLFF
TGCAGTGCTTCTAACCCTAGACAGGGGACTAATGAAAAACTGTTTTTT
>TRBJ1-3|NA|TRBV2|few
CASSELRGASGNTIYF
TGTGCCAGCAGTGAATTACGGGGGGCTTCTGGAAACACCATATATTTT
>TRBJ1-2|NA|TRBV4-1|few
CASSLSRNGNYGYTF
TGCGCCAGCAGCCTCTCCCGGAACGGTAACTATGGCTACACCTTC
>TRBJ1-1|TRBD1|TRBV28|few
CASSLFGTGGANTEAFF
TGTGCCAGCAGTTTATTTGGGACAGGGGGTGCGAACACTGAAGCTTTCTTT
>TRBJ1-1|NA|TRBV30|few
CAWKGTANTEAFF
TGTGCCTGGAAGGGGACCGCGAACACTGAAGCTTTCTTT
>TRBJ2-2|TRBD2|TRBV11-2|many
CASSQTSANTGELFF
TGTGCCAGCAGCCAGACTAGCGCGAACACCGGGGAGCTGTTTTTT
>TRBJ1-2|NA|TRBV5-1|NA
CASSRDVQGSGGYTF
TGCGCCAGCAGCCGAGACGTACAGGGTTCGGGAGGCTACACCTTC
>TRBJ1-2|NA|TRBV20-1|few
CSASPSAVLGYTF
TGCAGTGCTAGTCCATCCGCAGTGCTTGGCTACACCTTC
>TRBJ2-7|TRBD2|TRBV20-1|NA
CSAHYGLAGGPSYEQYF
TGCAGTGCTCACTACGGACTAGCGGGAGGGCCTAGCTACGAGCAGTACTTC
>TRBJ1-2|NA|TRBV10-2|NA
CASSVGPTGFAQYGYTF
TGCGCCAGCAGTGTGGGGCCCACAGGTTTCGCCCAGTATGGCTACACCTTC
>TRBJ1-5|TRBD1|TRBV6-5|few
CASSYPGQNQPQHF
TGTGCCAGCAGTTACCCGGGACAGAATCAGCCCCAGCATTTT
>TRBJ1-5|TRBD1|TRBV6-1|NA
CASGRTGNNQPQHF
TGTGCCAGCGGAAGGACAGGGAACAATCAGCCCCAGCATTTT
>TRBJ2-7|NA|TRBV5-5|NA
CASNLLGPDPYEQYF
TGTGCCAGCAATTTGTTGGGACCGGATCCCTACGAGCAGTACTTC
>TRBJ1-2|TRBD1|TRBV3-1|NA
CASSQAAGTGSTYGYTF
TGTGCCAGCAGCCAAGCCGCCGGGACAGGGAGCACCTATGGCTACACCTTC
>TRBJ1-2|NA|TRBV3-1|few
CASSQERRDGYTF
TGTGCCAGCAGCCAAGAAAGGCGGGATGGCTACACCTTC
>TRBJ2-7|TRBD2|TRBV25-1|few
CASSWAGGPNEQYF
TGTGCCAGCAGTTGGGCGGGAGGGCCGAACGAGCAGTACTTC
>TRBJ2-7|TRBD1|TRBV10-3|few
CAIRAGRTGYEQYF
TGTGCCATCAGGGCAGGACGGACAGGCTACGAGCAGTACTTC
>TRBJ1-1|TRBD1|TRBV6-1|NA
CASSDIPRGTEAFF
TGTGCCAGCAGTGACATTCCCAGGGGGACTGAAGCTTTCTTT
>TRBJ2-7|NA|TRBV6-1|many
CASSVGGRAYEQYF
TGTGCCAGCAGTGTTGGTGGCAGAGCCTACGAGCAGTACTTC
>TRBJ1-1|NA|TRBV6-1|few
CASSPTTLGRRTEAFF
TGTGCCAGCAGTCCCACCACCTTGGGGAGAAGGACTGAAGCTTTCTTT
>TRBJ2-4|NA|TRBV20-1|few
CSALAKNIQYF
TGCAGTGCTCTCGCCAAAAACATTCAGTACTTC
>TRBJ1-2|TRBD1|TRBV28|many
CANSLYAGQRSYGYTF
TGTGCCAACAGTTTATACGCGGGACAGCGGAGCTATGGCTACACCTTC
>TRBJ1-1|TRBD1|TRBV2|NA
CASNRGGTEASF
TGTGCCTCAAACAGGGGGGGCACTGAAGCTTCCTTT
>TRBJ2-7|NA|TRBV6-5|once
CASSYSSRYYEQYF
TGTGCCAGCAGTTACTCGAGCCGGTACTACGAGCAGTACTTC
>TRBJ2-7|NA|TRBV14|NA
CASSQDWSGYEQYF
TGTGCCAGCAGCCAAGATTGGTCAGGATACGAGCAGTACTTC
>TRBJ2-6|NA|TRBV5-6|NA
CASSLGGPGANVLTF
TGTGCCAGCAGCTTAGGGGGGCCCGGGGCCAACGTCCTGACTTTC
>TRBJ2-2|NA|TRBV19|NA
CASSGDQRLAGELFF
TGTGCCAGTAGCGGAGACCAAAGGTTGGCCGGGGAGCTGTTTTTT
>TRBJ1-1|TRBD1|TRBV28|many
CAILRDRDMEAFF
TGTGCCATCCTCCGGGACAGGGATATGGAAGCTTTCTTT
>TRBJ1-6|NA|TRBV5-1|few
CASSKDGGWGLGNSPLHF
TGCGCCAGCAGCAAGGACGGAGGTTGGGGCTTAGGGAATTCACCCCTCCACTTT
>TRBJ1-1|TRBD1|TRBV10-3|NA
CAISSRDRENTEAFF
TGTGCCATCAGTTCCCGGGACAGGGAGAACACTGAAGCTTTCTTT
>TRBJ2-1|TRBD2|TRBV11-2|few
CASSLKSRLAGGYNEQFF
TGTGCCAGCAGCTTGAAGTCGCGCCTAGCGGGAGGTTACAATGAGCAGTTCTTC